This T cell receptor beta chain was observed in a study of T cell clonality in common variable immunodeficiency. Study findings and constraints: Fewer deletions and N-nucleotide insertions were reportedly seen in common variable immunodeficiency TCR beta sequences. What drives increased CVID clonality needs T cell subpopulation sequencing.

The CDR3 has 16 residues. The V gene's germline CDR1 is LNHDA and CDR2 SQIVND (reference sequence). V lost 5 bases, J lost 0 bases, and 17 bases lay in between. This clone was counted a few times. No antigen is known for it. The read gets to within 3 residues of the CDR3 end, and the germline J gene fills in the rest. Sequenced by immunoSEQ multiplex PCR; TCRdb stores in-frame clones only, minus some. The table lists more than 20,000 clones, no singletons, with approximately 24% in the top ten. Replacement immunoglobulin had been given to every CVID subject for at least one year. The specimen was peripheral blood mononuclear cells. This sequence was found in a human donor with common variable immunodeficiency. The chain has TRBV19 and TRBJ2-7; the D gene is possibly TRBD1 (6 bases). The sequenced part of the CDR3 DNA is TGTGCCAGTAGTCCTGTGACAGGAACTATCTCCTACGAG. It yields the protein CASSPVTGTISYE. The CDR3 in its entirety is CASSPVTGTISYEQYF.